These 20 T cell receptor beta chains were all obtained from the same sample, sequenced in a study of early T cells in non-severe SARS-CoV-2 infection. TCRdb analysed the 5' RACE reads with MiXCR anew, one entry per CDR3 protein. Of approximately 42,000 distinct CDR3 sequences detected, approximately 7.1% appear once; the ten largest clones hold roughly 5.1%. Sequenced sample: whole blood. These TCRs come from an adult who was a healthcare worker with PCR-confirmed SARS-CoV-2 infection or an uninfected control (not recorded which).

The chain joins TRBV5-1 to TRBJ1-1; D remains unclear. This CDR3 spans 16 amino acids. Trimming removed 4 bases at V and 5 bases at J, with 21 bases between. The germline gives CDR1 SGHRS, CDR2 YFSETQ. CDR3 bases: TGCGCCAGCAGCATATCGGGAGGACTAACCAAGACTGAAGCTTTCTTT. Its translation: CASSISGGLTKTEAFF.

This clonotype was found a few times. The V gene is TRBV29-1, the J gene TRBJ2-1, with D perhaps matching TRBD1 (6 bases). The V end was cut by 1 base, the J end by 15 bases, with 19 bases between. The CDR3 consists of 13 residues. Germline CDR1 and CDR2: SQVTM and ANQGSEA. The DNA of the CDR3 is TGCAGCGTTGAAGGGGGGCCCAGCTACCCGGGGTTCTTC. Its protein is CSVEGGPSYPGFF.

The sample holds one count of this clonotype. The chain carries TRBV7-9 and TRBJ2-3; D is possibly TRBD1 (5 bases). Looked up from germline, CDR1 is SEHNR and CDR2 is FQNEAQ (reference sequence). Trimming pared 8 bases from V and 1 base from J, leaving 13 bases between. This CDR3 is built from 14 residues. Here the CDR3 DNA reads TGTGCCAGCGGGGCTCGCGTTGGCACAGATACGCAGTATTTT. Its protein product is CASGARVGTDTQYF.

This clonotype has ten or more counts. The rearrangement links TRBV6-6 to TRBJ2-5, with D perhaps TRBD2 (5 bases). With 5 bases removed from V and 1 base from J, the gap between germline ends came to 11 bases. CDR3 length: 14 residues. The germline V gene has CDR1 MNHNY and CDR2 SVGAGI (reference sequence). The CDR3 loop reads CASSAGLGQETQYF. The CDR3 nucleotides are TGTGCCAGCAGTGCCGGACTGGGCCAAGAGACCCAGTACTTC.

This clonotype was observed many times. The CDR3: CASSPEGGLKNEQFF. CDR3 DNA: TGTGCCAGCAGCCCCGAGGGCGGCTTGAAAAATGAGCAGTTCTTC. The chain uses TRBV11-2 and TRBJ2-1, with D possibly TRBD2 on 5 matching bases. The germline V gene encodes CDR1 SGHAT and CDR2 FQNNGV. The V end was cut by 5 bases, the J end by 7 bases, with 18 bases between. The CDR3 is 15 amino acids.

This clonotype was seen more than once but under ten times. One junction end does not reproduce the germline sequence, and a read error may be involved. V usage is TRBV7-7 and J usage is TRBJ2-3, with D maybe TRBD1 (5 bases). Looked up from germline, CDR1 is SSHAT and CDR2 is FNYEAQ (reference sequence). The length of the CDR3 is 14 residues. The CDR3 here is CASSLGQGTDTQYF. CDR3 DNA sequence: TGTGCTAGCAGCTTAGGGCAGGGTACAGATACGCAGTATTTT.

This clonotype was recorded many times. The rearrangement uses TRBV29-1 and TRBJ2-3; D might be TRBD2 (5 bases). Germline CDR1 reads SQVTM; CDR2 reads ANQGSEA. The CDR3 loop spans 16 amino acids. With 5 bases removed from V and 2 bases from J, the gap between germline ends came to 20 bases. The CDR3 spells CSVSGSTKTITDTQYF. CDR3 coding DNA: TGCAGCGTTTCTGGCTCTACTAAGACTATCACAGATACGCAGTATTTT.

This clonotype came up many times. J is TRBJ2-3 and V is TRBV12-3 or TRBV12-4, with TRBD2 matching over 10 bases. CDR3 length equals 15 residues. The V gene end was trimmed by 6 bases and the J gene end by 1 base; junction bases not matched to a gene: 4. This CDR3 reads CASRSTSGGTDTQYF. The CDR3 DNA sequence: TGTGCCAGCAGGAGTACTAGCGGGGGCACAGATACGCAGTATTTT.

There are many counts of this clonotype. This chain's CDR3 is CASSDPGTDGDYGYTF. Written as DNA, the CDR3 is TGTGCCAGCAGCGATCCGGGGACGGATGGGGACTATGGCTACACCTTC. V is TRBV7-6 and J is TRBJ1-2; TRBD1 is a possible D gene (5 bases). The V end was cut by 5 bases, the J end by 3 bases, with 19 bases between. Germline CDR1 reads SGHVS; CDR2 reads FNYEAQ. This CDR3 contains 16 residues.

This clonotype was recorded at least ten times. This sequence joins TRBV6-2 or TRBV6-3 and TRBJ2-7; TRBD1 might be the D (6 bases). Germline V CDR1 and CDR2: MNHEY, SVGEGT. The CDR3 contains 17 residues. V was cut by 7 bases and J by 2 bases, with 24 bases left in between. CDR3 bases: TGTGCCAGCACCCTAAAGCCGGGACACCTCGCTACCTACGAGCAGTACTTC. Its translation: CASTLKPGHLATYEQYF.

This clonotype was counted at least ten times. The chain combines TRBV10-3 with TRBJ1-2; 8 bases match TRBD1. Losses at the gene ends were 3 bases for V and 5 bases for J; bases not matched to a gene: 8. CDR3 size: 15 residues. CDR1 is ENHRY, CDR2 SYGVKD, per germline. DNA for the CDR3: TGTGCCATCAGTGAACCCGACAGGGGCGGATATGGCTACACCTTC. Amino acid sequence: CAISEPDRGGYGYTF.

This clonotype was picked up a small number of times. The chain uses TRBV7-2 and TRBJ1-2, with D uncertain. Trimming removed 0 bases at V and 0 bases at J, with 8 bases between. This CDR3 spans 15 amino acids. Germline-derived CDR1 and CDR2 are SGHTA and FQGNSA. In DNA, the CDR3 is TGTGCCAGCAGCTTAGCTCGCAGCACTAACTATGGCTACACCTTC. This sequence encodes CASSLARSTNYGYTF.

The table lists this clonotype with many counts. The chain combines TRBV12-3 or TRBV12-4 with TRBJ2-3, with D perhaps assigned TRBD1 or TRBD2 (6 bases each). The germline V and J ends were trimmed by 8 bases and 10 bases, with 13 bases remaining between them. This CDR3 is built from 11 residues. CDR3 protein: CASGGPGAQYF. The CDR3 DNA reads as TGTGCCAGCGGGGGGCCCGGAGCGCAGTATTTT.

There are a few counts of this clonotype. The rearrangement links TRBV12-3 or TRBV12-4 to TRBJ1-1, with D perhaps matching TRBD1 (6 bases). This CDR3 comprises 16 residues. Trimming took 6 bases from V and 1 from J, leaving 18 bases between them. The CDR3 sequence: CASSPRGAIKNTEAFF. The CDR3 coding sequence is TGTGCCAGCAGCCCTAGGGGGGCGATAAAGAACACTGAAGCTTTCTTT.

The chain links TRBV11-2 to TRBJ2-2; TRBD1 is a possible D gene (5 bases). V lost 3 bases and J 1 base, leaving 6 bases between the germline ends. CDR1 and CDR2 from the germline V gene are SGHAT and FQNNGV. The CDR3 runs to 14 residues. The CDR3 coding sequence is TGTGCCAGCAGCTTCGGACAGAACACCGGGGAGCTGTTTTTT. Its protein is CASSFGQNTGELFF.

There are many counts of this clonotype. The chain links TRBV7-8 to TRBJ2-3; TRBD1 might be the D (6 bases). Germline CDR1 reads SGHVS; CDR2 reads FQNEAQ. The length of the CDR3 is 15 residues. V lost 2 bases, J lost 5 bases, and 14 bases lay in between. The CDR3 sequence: CASSLSGTRGDTQYF. In DNA form, the CDR3 reads TGTGCCAGCAGCTTATCCGGGACCAGGGGAGATACGCAGTATTTT.

This chain links TRBV4-1 with TRBJ1-3; D not certain. Looked up from germline, CDR1 is MGHRA and CDR2 is YSYEKL. The CDR3 covers 18 residues. The ends were cut back, 3 bases at V and 0 bases at J, with 18 bases in the middle. The CDR3 reads CASSHPNTDLSSGNTIYF. CDR3 nucleotide sequence: TGCGCCAGCAGCCATCCAAACACCGACCTAAGCTCTGGAAACACCATATATTTT.

The sample holds many counts of this clonotype. The chain uses TRBV6-6 and TRBJ1-1; weak D call: TRBD1 (5 bases). The CDR3 is 13 residues long. Trimming took 5 bases from V and 3 from J, leaving 10 bases between them. CDR1 is MNHNY and CDR2 is SVGAGI in the germline V gene (reference sequence). CDR3 DNA sequence: TGTGCCAGCAGTGGACCCAGGGACACTGAAGCTTTCTTT. It codes for CASSGPRDTEAFF.

The genes are TRBV7-9 and TRBJ1-5; 7 positions match TRBD1. Germline V CDR1 and CDR2: SEHNR, FQNEAQ (reference sequence). CDR3 length: 13 residues. V lost 8 bases, J lost 4 bases, and 5 bases stayed unmatched. The DNA for the CDR3 is TGTGCCAGCGGGGACAGCGGGAATCAGCCCCAGCATTTT. Translation gives CASGDSGNQPQHF.

The chain uses TRBV11-2 and TRBJ1-1; D not certain. V was clipped by 3 bases and J by 10 bases, with 15 bases between them. The CDR3 length is 13 residues. CDR1 is SGHAT, CDR2 FQNNGV, per germline. The CDR3 DNA is TGTGCCAGCAGCTTTTCTGGCGAAGGTGGAGCTTTCTTT. This encodes CASSFSGEGGAFF.